What follows are 18 T cell receptor beta chains derived from one specimen sequenced in a study of T cell responses to AZD1222 COVID-19 vaccine. Measured with immunoSEQ multiplex PCR; TCRdb has only the in-frame clones, and not every one. The sample has 120,000 or so clones; 80% to 90% are singletons. The starting material was peripheral blood, obtained on day 0 of AZD1222 vaccination. These TCRs come from an adult in good health.

The rearrangement joins TRBV19 to TRBJ1-5, with D possibly TRBD1 on 6 matching bases. CDR1 is LNHDA, CDR2 SQIVND, per germline (reference sequence). The length of the CDR3 is 15 residues. The V end lost 6 bases, the J end lost 1 base, and 13 bases lay between the germline ends. The CDR3 nucleotides read TGTGCCAGTAGCCAGGGGTGGGCAAGCAATCAGCCCCAGCATTTT. Its translation: CASSQGWASNQPQHF.

This clone was detected once. The chain has TRBV5-4 and TRBJ1-4, with a tentative D call TRBD1 (5 bases). Per germline, CDR1 SGHNT and CDR2 YYREEE (reference sequence). V shed 4 bases and J shed 0 bases, with 10 bases lying between them. The CDR3 consists of 15 residues. The DNA of the CDR3 is TGTGCCAGCAGCATACAGACAGCAACTAATGAAAAACTGTTTTTT. It translates to CASSIQTATNEKLFF. Full variable domain (missing parts from reference TRBV5-4 and TRBJ1-4): ETGVTQSPTHLIKTRGQQVTLRCSSQSGHNTVSWYQQALGQGPQFIFQYYREEENGRGNFPPRFSGLQFPNYSSELNVNALELDDSALYLCASSIQTATNEKLFFGSGTQLSVL.

The V and J genes are TRBV7-3 and TRBJ2-5, with D perhaps matching TRBD1 or TRBD2 (5 bases each). Germline CDR1 reads SGHTA; CDR2 reads FQGTGA. Trimming shortened V by 3 bases and J by 2 bases, and 13 bases separated the two germline ends. CDR3 length: 15 residues. Here the CDR3 reads CASSFNGGRQETQYF. The CDR3 nucleotides are TGTGCCAGCAGCTTCAATGGGGGTCGGCAAGAGACCCAGTACTTC.

V is TRBV7-8 and J is TRBJ1-1; no reliable D call. Trimming removed 2 bases from V and 1 base from J, with 23 bases in between. From germline, CDR1 is SGHVS and CDR2 FQNEAQ. CDR3 size: 19 residues. CDR3: CASSLNFAGGIPANTEAFF. The CDR3 coding sequence is TGTGCCAGCAGCTTAAATTTCGCAGGAGGAATTCCTGCGAACACTGAAGCTTTCTTT. The whole variable domain, filled in from reference TRBV7-8 and TRBJ1-1, reads GAGVSQSPRYKVAKRGQDVALRCDPISGHVSLFWYQQALGQGPEFLTYFQNEAQLDKSGLPSDRFFAERPEGSVSTLKIQRTQQEDSAVYLCASSLNFAGGIPANTEAFFGQGTRLTVV.

CDR3 amino acids: CASSLNHWNYGYTF. In nucleotides, the CDR3 is TGTGCCAGCAGTTTAAACCACTGGAACTATGGCTACACCTTC. This chain links TRBV27 with TRBJ1-2; no firm D call. Germline V CDR1 and CDR2: MNHEY, SMNVEV (reference sequence). The V gene lost 2 bases and the J gene lost 2 bases, with 9 bases spanning the gap. This CDR3 is 14 amino acids long.

This sequence joins TRBV27 and TRBJ2-7; TRBD1 agrees at 10 bases. The trim removed 4 bases at V and 0 bases at J, leaving 3 bases unmatched. The CDR3 consists of 15 residues. In germline, CDR1 is MNHEY, CDR2 SMNVEV (reference sequence). The CDR3 coding sequence is TGTGCCAGCAGTTGGGGACAGGGGAGCTCCTACGAGCAGTACTTC. Protein: CASSWGQGSSYEQYF.

The V and J genes are TRBV5-4 and TRBJ1-2; the D is unclear. Germline CDR1 reads SGHNT; CDR2 reads YYREEE (reference sequence). Deletions cut 0 bases from V and 3 bases from J, with 6 bases between. CDR3 size: 13 residues. The CDR3 is CASSLAGYYGYTF. The CDR3 DNA reads TGTGCCAGCAGCTTGGCTGGGTACTATGGCTACACCTTC.

The gene calls are TRBV7-9 and TRBJ2-3, with 14 bases aligning to TRBD2. J lost 5 bases, V lost 6 bases, and 4 bases had no gene match. CDR1 and CDR2 (germline): SEHNR, FQNEAQ (reference sequence). The CDR3 runs 15 residues. CDR3 protein: CASRLGLAGGDTQYF. In DNA, the CDR3 is TGTGCCAGCAGGCTAGGACTAGCGGGAGGAGATACGCAGTATTTT. The full variable domain, its missing parts supplied by reference TRBV7-9 and TRBJ2-3, is DTGVSQNPRHKITKRGQNVTFRCDPISEHNRLYWYRQTLGQGPEFLTYFQNEAQLEKSRLLSDRFSAERPKGSFSTLEIQRTEQGDSAMYLCASRLGLAGGDTQYFGPGTRLTVL.

The V and J genes are TRBV3-1 (or the pseudogene TRBV3-2) and TRBJ1-1; a weak D match, TRBD1 (6 bases). V was shortened by 3 bases and J by 8 bases, with 10 bases between the two germline ends. This CDR3 region has 12 residues. In germline, CDR1 is LGHDT, CDR2 YNNKEL (reference sequence). DNA of the CDR3: TGTGCCAGCAGCCACTCGGACAGAGAAGCTTTCTTT. As protein: CASSHSDREAFF.

The V and J genes are TRBV28 and TRBJ1-5; D perhaps matches TRBD1 (6 bases). The germline V gene has CDR1 MDHEN and CDR2 SYDVKM. The V end lost 6 bases, the J end lost 6 bases, and 15 bases lay between the germline ends. This CDR3 spans 14 amino acids. Here the CDR3 reads CASRGEHRAQPQHF. The CDR3 bases are TGTGCCAGCAGGGGGGAACACAGGGCTCAGCCCCAGCATTTT.

This sequence joins TRBV4-1 and TRBJ2-1; the D gene is possibly TRBD1 (6 bases). The CDR3 loop spans 20 amino acids. Germline V CDR1 and CDR2: MGHRA, YSYEKL. With 3 bases removed from V and 1 base from J, the gap between germline ends came to 25 bases. CDR3 loop: CASSQTMFRDQGFSYNEQFF. As DNA, the CDR3 is TGCGCCAGCAGCCAGACCATGTTCCGGGACCAGGGGTTTTCCTACAATGAGCAGTTCTTC.

The rearrangement links TRBV3-1 (or the pseudogene TRBV3-2) to TRBJ2-1; TRBD1 is a possible D gene (5 bases). Trimming cost V 4 bases and J 4 bases, with 11 bases left between them. CDR3 length: 14 amino acids. CDR1 is LGHDT and CDR2 is YNNKEL in the germline V gene (reference sequence). CDR3 region: CASSRQTGYNEQFF. CDR3 in DNA: TGTGCCAGCAGCCGACAGACTGGATACAATGAGCAGTTCTTC.

V is TRBV11-3 and J is TRBJ2-1; 7 bases are a match to TRBD2. The V and J ends lost 7 bases and 3 bases, in that order; junction bases with no gene match: 12. Germline V gene lookup returns CDR1 SGHNT and CDR2 YENEEA. The CDR3 loop spans 16 amino acids. This chain's CDR3 is CASTPAEREGYNEQFF. As DNA, the CDR3 is TGTGCCAGCACCCCAGCTGAGAGGGAGGGCTACAATGAGCAGTTCTTC.

The chain uses TRBV28 and TRBJ1-5; D not resolved. Germline CDR1 and CDR2: MDHEN and SYDVKM. Between the trimmed V and J ends, which lost 3 bases and 3 bases, there was a span of 9 bases. This CDR3 contains 14 residues. The CDR3 spells CASSFGGNNQPQHF. In DNA form, the CDR3 reads TGTGCCAGCAGTTTTGGAGGTAACAATCAGCCCCAGCATTTT.

The chain is built from TRBV6-6 and TRBJ1-1; TRBD1 is a possible D gene (5 bases). The CDR3 runs to 12 residues. Germline V CDR1 and CDR2: MNHNY, SVGAGI (reference sequence). The V gene lost 7 bases and the J gene lost 5 bases, with 11 bases spanning the gap. CDR3 DNA sequence: TGTGCCAGCACCCACGGGGGGACTGAAGCTTTCTTT. Its protein is CASTHGGTEAFF.

The chain joins TRBV4-3 to TRBJ2-7, with TRBD2 identical over 9 bases. V dropped 2 bases and J dropped 3; count of bases not matched to a gene: 2. The CDR3 has 14 amino acids. Germline V CDR1 and CDR2: LGHNA, YSLEER. This CDR3 reads CASSQRAGGYEQYF. The CDR3 DNA is TGCGCCAGCAGCCAACGAGCGGGAGGCTACGAGCAGTACTTC.

DNA of the CDR3: TGTGCCACCTCCCGCGATTACGAGCAGTACTTC. Its translation is CATSRDYEQYF. The chain combines TRBV10-3 with TRBJ2-7; D is undetermined. V lost 10 bases and J 4 bases, leaving 11 bases between the germline ends. The V gene's germline CDR1 is ENHRY and CDR2 SYGVKD. This CDR3 spans 11 amino acids.

V gene TRBV30 combines with J gene TRBJ2-7; perhaps TRBD1 as D (6 bases). The CDR3 spans 11 residues. V lost 5 bases to trimming and J lost 6 bases, with 11 bases between them. Germline V gives CDR1 GTSNPN, CDR2 SVGIG (reference sequence). In nucleotides, the CDR3 is TGTGCCTGGCAGAGAGGGGGCGAGCAGTACTTC. Translated, it gives CAWQRGGEQYF. The full variable domain, with the rest looked up from reference TRBV30 and TRBJ2-7, is SQTIHQWPATLVQPVGSPLSLECTVEGTSNPNLYWYRQAAGRGLQLLFYSVGIGQISSEVPQNLSASRPQDRQFILSSKKLLLSDSGFYLCAWQRGGEQYFGPGTRLTVT.